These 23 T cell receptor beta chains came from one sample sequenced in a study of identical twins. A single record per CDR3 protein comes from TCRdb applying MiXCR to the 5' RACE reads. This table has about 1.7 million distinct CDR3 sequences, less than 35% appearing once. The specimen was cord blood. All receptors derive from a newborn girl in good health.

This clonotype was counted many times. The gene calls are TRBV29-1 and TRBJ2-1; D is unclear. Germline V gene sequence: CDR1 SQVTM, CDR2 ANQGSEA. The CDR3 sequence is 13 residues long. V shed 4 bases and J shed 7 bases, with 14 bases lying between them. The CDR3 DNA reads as TGCAGCGTTGTTGGGTCGAGCCCGAATGAGCAGTTCTTC. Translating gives CSVVGSSPNEQFF.

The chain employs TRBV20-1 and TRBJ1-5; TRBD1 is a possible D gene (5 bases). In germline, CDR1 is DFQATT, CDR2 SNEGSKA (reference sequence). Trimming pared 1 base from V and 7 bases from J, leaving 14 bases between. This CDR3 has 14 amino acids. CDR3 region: CSARAMTVGQPQHF. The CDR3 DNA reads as TGCAGTGCTAGAGCTATGACAGTGGGGCAGCCCCAGCATTTT.

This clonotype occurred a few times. CDR3 region: CASRIKDTQYF. CDR3 nucleotide sequence: TGTGCCAGCAGGATCAAAGATACGCAGTATTTT. The V call is TRBV12-3 or TRBV12-4, the J call TRBJ2-3; D gene uncertain. The germline V and J ends were trimmed by 6 bases and 5 bases, with 6 bases remaining between them. The CDR3 contains 11 residues.

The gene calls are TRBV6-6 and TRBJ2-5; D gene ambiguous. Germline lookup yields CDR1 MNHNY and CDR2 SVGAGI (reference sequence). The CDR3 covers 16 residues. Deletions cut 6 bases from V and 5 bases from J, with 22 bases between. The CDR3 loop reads CASRNLDRPREETQYF. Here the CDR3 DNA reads TGTGCCAGCAGAAACTTGGACCGACCGAGAGAGGAGACCCAGTACTTC.

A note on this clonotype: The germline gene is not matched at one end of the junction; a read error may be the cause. DNA for the CDR3: TGCAGCTCGGGGGGCCCCTTCGGAGAAAAACTGTCTTTT. This gives the protein CSSGGPFGEKLSF. This chain links TRBV20-1 with TRBJ1-4; a weak D match, TRBD1 (6 bases). The CDR3 covers 13 residues. The V gene's germline CDR1 is DFQATT and CDR2 SNEGSKA (reference sequence).

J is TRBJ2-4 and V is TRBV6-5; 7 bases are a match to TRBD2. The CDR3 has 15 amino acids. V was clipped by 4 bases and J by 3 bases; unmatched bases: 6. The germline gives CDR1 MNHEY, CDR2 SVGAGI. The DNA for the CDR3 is TGTGCCAGCAGTTCCCCGGGGGAGGGCAAAAACATTCAGTACTTC. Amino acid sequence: CASSSPGEGKNIQYF.

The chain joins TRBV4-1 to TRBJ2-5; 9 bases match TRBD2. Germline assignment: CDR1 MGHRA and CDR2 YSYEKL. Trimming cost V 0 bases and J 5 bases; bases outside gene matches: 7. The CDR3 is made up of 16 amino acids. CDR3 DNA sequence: TGCGCCAGCAGCCAAGATCCAAGGACTAGCGTCGAGACCCAGTACTTC. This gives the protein CASSQDPRTSVETQYF.

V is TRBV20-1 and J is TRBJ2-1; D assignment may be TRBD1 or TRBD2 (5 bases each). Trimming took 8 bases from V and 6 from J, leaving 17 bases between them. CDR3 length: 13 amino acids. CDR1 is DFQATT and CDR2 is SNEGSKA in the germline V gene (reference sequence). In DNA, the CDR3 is TGCAGTCCCCGGGACCCAACTAGCAATGAGCAGTTCTTC. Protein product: CSPRDPTSNEQFF.

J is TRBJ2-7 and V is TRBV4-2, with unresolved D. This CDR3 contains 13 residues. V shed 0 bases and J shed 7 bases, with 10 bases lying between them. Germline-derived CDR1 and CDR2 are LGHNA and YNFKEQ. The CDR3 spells CASSQDVRREQYF. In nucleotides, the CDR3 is TGTGCCAGCAGCCAAGATGTGAGGAGAGAGCAGTACTTC.

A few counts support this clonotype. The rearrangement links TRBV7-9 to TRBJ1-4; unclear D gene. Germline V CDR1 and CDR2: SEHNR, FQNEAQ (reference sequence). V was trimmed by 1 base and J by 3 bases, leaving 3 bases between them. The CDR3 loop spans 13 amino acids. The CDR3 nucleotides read TGTGCCAGCAGCTTAGAACCTAATGAAAAACTGTTTTTT. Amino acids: CASSLEPNEKLFF.

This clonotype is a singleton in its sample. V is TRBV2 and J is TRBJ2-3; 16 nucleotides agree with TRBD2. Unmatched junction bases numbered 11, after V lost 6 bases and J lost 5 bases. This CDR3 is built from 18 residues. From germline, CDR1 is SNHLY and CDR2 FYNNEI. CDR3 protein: CASSYHGTSGGALDTQYF. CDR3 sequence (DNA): TGTGCCAGCAGCTACCACGGGACTAGCGGGGGGGCGTTAGATACGCAGTATTTT.

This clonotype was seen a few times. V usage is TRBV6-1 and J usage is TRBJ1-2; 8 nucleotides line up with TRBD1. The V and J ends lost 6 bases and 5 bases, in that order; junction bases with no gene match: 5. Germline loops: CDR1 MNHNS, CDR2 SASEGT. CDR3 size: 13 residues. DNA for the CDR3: TGTGCCAGCAGGGGACAGGCGCTATATGGCTACACCTTC. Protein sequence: CASRGQALYGYTF.

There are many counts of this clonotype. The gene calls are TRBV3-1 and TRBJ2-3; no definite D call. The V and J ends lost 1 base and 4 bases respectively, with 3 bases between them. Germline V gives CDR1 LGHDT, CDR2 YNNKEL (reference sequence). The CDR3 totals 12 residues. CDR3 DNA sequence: TGTGCCAGCAGCCAAGTCCCAGATACGCAGTATTTT. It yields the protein CASSQVPDTQYF.

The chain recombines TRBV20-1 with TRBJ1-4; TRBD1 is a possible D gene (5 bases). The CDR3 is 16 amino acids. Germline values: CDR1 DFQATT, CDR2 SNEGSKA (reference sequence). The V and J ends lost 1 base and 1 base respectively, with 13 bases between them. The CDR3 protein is CSARGLTGLTNEKLFF. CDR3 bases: TGCAGTGCTAGAGGGCTTACGGGACTAACTAATGAAAAACTGTTTTTT.

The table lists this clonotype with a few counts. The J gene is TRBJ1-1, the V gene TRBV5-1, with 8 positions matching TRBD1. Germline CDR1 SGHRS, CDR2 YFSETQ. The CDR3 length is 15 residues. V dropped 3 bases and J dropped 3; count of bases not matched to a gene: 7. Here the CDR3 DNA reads TGCGCCAGCAGCTCCGGGACAGGCCATCACACTGAAGCTTTCTTT. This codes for CASSSGTGHHTEAFF.

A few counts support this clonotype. CDR3 sequence: CARTREGKETQYF. In nucleotides, the CDR3 is TGTGCCAGGACGCGGGAAGGGAAAGAGACCCAGTACTTC. The chain recombines TRBV2 with TRBJ2-5; TRBD2 is a possible D gene (6 bases). Germline CDR1 and CDR2: SNHLY and FYNNEI. This CDR3 comprises 13 residues. Between the trimmed V and J ends, which lost 9 bases and 3 bases, there was a span of 14 bases.

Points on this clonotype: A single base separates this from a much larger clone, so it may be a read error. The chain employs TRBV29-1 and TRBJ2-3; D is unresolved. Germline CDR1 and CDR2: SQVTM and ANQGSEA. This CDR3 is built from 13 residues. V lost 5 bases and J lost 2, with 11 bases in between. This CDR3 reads CSVSTPLTDTQYF. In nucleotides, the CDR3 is TGCAGCGTTTCGACACCCCTCACAGATACGCAGTATTTT.

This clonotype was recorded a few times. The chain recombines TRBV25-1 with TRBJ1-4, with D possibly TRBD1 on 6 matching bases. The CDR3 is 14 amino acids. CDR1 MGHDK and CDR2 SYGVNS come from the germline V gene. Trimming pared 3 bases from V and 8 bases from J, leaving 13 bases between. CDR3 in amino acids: CASSESGQREKLFF. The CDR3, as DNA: TGTGCCAGCAGTGAGTCTGGACAGAGGGAAAAACTGTTTTTT.

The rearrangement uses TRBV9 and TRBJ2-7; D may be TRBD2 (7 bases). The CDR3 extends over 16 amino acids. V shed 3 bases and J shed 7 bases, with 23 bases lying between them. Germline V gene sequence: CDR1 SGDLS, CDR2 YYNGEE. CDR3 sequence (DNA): TGTGCCAGCAGCGCTGGGGCCGGGGGGCCCTACAATGAGCAGTACTTC. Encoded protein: CASSAGAGGPYNEQYF.

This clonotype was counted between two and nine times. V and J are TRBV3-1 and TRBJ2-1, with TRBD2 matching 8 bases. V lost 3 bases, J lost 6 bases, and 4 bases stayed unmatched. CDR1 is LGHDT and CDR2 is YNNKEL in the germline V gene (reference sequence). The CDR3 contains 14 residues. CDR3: CASSHERERNEQFF. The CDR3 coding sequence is TGTGCCAGCAGCCACGAGCGGGAGCGCAATGAGCAGTTCTTC.

The CDR3 coding sequence is TGTGCCATCAGTGATTCGCAGGGAAGCTATGGCTACACCTTC. Protein sequence: CAISDSQGSYGYTF. V and J are TRBV10-3 and TRBJ1-2; the D gene is possibly TRBD1 (5 bases). The germline V gene encodes CDR1 ENHRY and CDR2 SYGVKD. V lost 3 bases, J lost 4 bases, and 12 bases lay in between. CDR3 length equals 14 residues.

In nucleotides, the CDR3 is TGTGCCAGCAGTTTACCTCGGGGGGTCGTAGGGCCCCAGCATTTT. This encodes CASSLPRGVVGPQHF. The gene calls are TRBV28 and TRBJ1-5, with a possible D match to TRBD1 (5 bases). The V end lost 2 bases, the J end lost 9 bases, and 17 bases lay between the germline ends. CDR1 is MDHEN, CDR2 SYDVKM, per germline. The CDR3 spans 15 residues.

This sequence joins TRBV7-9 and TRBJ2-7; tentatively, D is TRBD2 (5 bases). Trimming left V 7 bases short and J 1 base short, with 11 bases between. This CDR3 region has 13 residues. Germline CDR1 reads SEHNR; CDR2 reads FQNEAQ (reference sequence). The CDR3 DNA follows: TGTGCCAGCACCCTTTCGGGGTCCTACGAGCAGTACTTC. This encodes CASTLSGSYEQYF.